What follows are 9 T cell receptor beta chains derived from one specimen sequenced in a study of blood T cell repertoires in COVID-19. Measured with immunoSEQ multiplex PCR; TCRdb has only the in-frame clones, and not every one. This sample has 200,000 to 250,000 clones, with over 75% found just once. Sequencing used peripheral blood. These receptors originate from a man aged 50 or older with acute or convalescent COVID-19.

V and J are TRBV3-1 (or the pseudogene TRBV3-2) and TRBJ1-5; D not certain. With 1 base removed from V and 4 bases from J, the gap between germline ends came to 5 bases. This CDR3 has 13 amino acids. Germline V gene lookup returns CDR1 LGHDT and CDR2 YNNKEL (reference sequence). The CDR3 coding sequence is TGTGCCAGCAGCCAAGTTGAGAATCAGCCCCAGCATTTT. It codes for CASSQVENQPQHF.

The rearrangement joins TRBV6-6 to TRBJ1-2; D perhaps matches TRBD1 (6 bases). CDR1 is MNHNY, CDR2 SVGAGI, per germline (reference sequence). This CDR3 has 12 residues. Trimming took 8 bases from V and 2 from J, leaving 9 bases between them. CDR3 DNA: TGTGCCAGCTCGCAGGGGAACTATGGCTACACCTTC. Translated: CASSQGNYGYTF.

J is TRBJ2-5 and V is TRBV12-3 or TRBV12-4, with D possibly being TRBD1 (6 bases). V lost 5 bases, J lost 4 bases, and 11 bases lay in between. The length of the CDR3 is 13 residues. The CDR3 here is CASSPTGTETQYF. In DNA, the CDR3 is TGTGCCAGCAGTCCTACAGGGACAGAGACCCAGTACTTC.

This clone was counted between two and nine times. The rearrangement links TRBV29-1 to TRBJ1-1; tentatively, D is TRBD1 (5 bases). Trimming took off 7 bases at V and 0 bases at J, with 18 bases between the two ends. The length of the CDR3 is 15 residues. Per the germline V gene, CDR1 is SQVTM and CDR2 is ANQGSEA. The CDR3 DNA reads as TGCAGCGCCCGCCTCGGGGGGAGAATGAACACTGAAGCTTTCTTT. Protein: CSARLGGRMNTEAFF.

This clone was recorded a few times. The same CDR3 arises from other DNA sequences in this sample as well. V usage is TRBV3-1 (or the pseudogene TRBV3-2) and J usage is TRBJ2-3; D is ambiguous. V was shortened by 1 base and J by 0 bases, with 5 bases between the two germline ends. The CDR3 length is 14 residues. CDR1 and CDR2 from the germline V gene are LGHDT and YNNKEL (reference sequence). CDR3 bases: TGTGCCAGCAGCCAAGGAACTAGCACAGATACGCAGTATTTT. It is translated as CASSQGTSTDTQYF.

The chain is built from TRBV7-9 and TRBJ1-1; TRBD1 aligns across 10 bases. CDR3 length equals 15 residues. Per the germline V gene, CDR1 is SEHNR and CDR2 is FQNEAQ (reference sequence). V shed 1 base and J 6 bases; nucleotides not matched to a gene: 5. CDR3 bases: TGTGCCAGCAGCTTAGTTGGGGACAGGGGTTCTGAAGCTTTCTTT. Amino acids: CASSLVGDRGSEAFF.

V gene TRBV7-8 combines with J gene TRBJ2-7; the match to TRBD1 covers 10 bases. This CDR3 is built from 15 residues. Germline lookup yields CDR1 SGHVS and CDR2 FQNEAQ. V trimming: 5 bases; J trimming: 7 bases; junction bases outside the gene matches: 11. CDR3 region: CASSGQGVPTGEQYF. The DNA for the CDR3 is TGTGCCAGCAGCGGACAGGGGGTCCCCACAGGGGAGCAGTACTTC.

V and J are TRBV4-1 and TRBJ2-5; the match to TRBD2 covers 8 bases. The junction had 12 bases not matched to a gene; V was cut back by 2 bases and J by 4 bases. This CDR3 has 17 amino acids. The germline V gene encodes CDR1 MGHRA and CDR2 YSYEKL. CDR3 sequence: CASSQFSTGGAGETQYF. The CDR3 DNA sequence: TGCGCCAGCAGCCAATTCTCCACCGGGGGGGCCGGAGAGACCCAGTACTTC.

The chain links TRBV7-9 to TRBJ2-5; 7 positions match TRBD1. V was pared by 1 base and J by 5 bases, with 7 bases of the junction left unmatched. The germline V gene has CDR1 SEHNR and CDR2 FQNEAQ (reference sequence). CDR3 length: 15 amino acids. CDR3 in DNA: TGTGCCAGCAGCTTAGGGGGACAGCGAACGGAGACCCAGTACTTC. It translates to CASSLGGQRTETQYF.